This T cell receptor beta chain was observed in a study of blood T cell repertoires in COVID-19. Study background: Spain, Italy and the United States supplied samples that represented acute and convalescent COVID-19. T cells, B-cell-depleted T cells, or PBMCs supplied cDNA or gDNA.

In the source study's methods: Reference gene primer amplification in the assay estimated nucleated cell counts. TCRdb keeps only in-frame clones here, not all; method: immunoSEQ multiplex PCR. V and J calls and clone size come straight from that table; D and trimming were deduced from the DNA. The sample holds tens of thousands of clones, approximately 89% seen once. There are 15 residues in the CDR3. Germline-derived CDR1 and CDR2 are SGHDT and YYEEEE. V dropped 3 bases and J dropped 3 bases, with 10 bases sitting between them. The sequenced sample consisted of peripheral blood. The J gene is TRBJ1-6, the V gene TRBV5-6, with D possibly TRBD1 on 5 matching bases. This TCR was recovered from a man between 60 and 75 years old with acute or convalescent COVID-19. CDR3 nucleotides: TGTGCCAGCAGCTCCTCCGGGGGCTATAATTCACCCCTCCACTTT. It codes for CASSSSGGYNSPLHF.